Below, one T cell receptor (beta chain) is given with its context. No antigen is known for it. No quality values exist for individual bases; no much larger clone is one base distant. The entry originates in a study of graft-versus-host responses after intestinal transplantation (dated by TCRdb to about 2021). Concerning the study at large: The transplants that recipients got were multivisceral, liver-intestinal, or isolated intestinal. Of the approximately 24 intestinal transplant recipients enrolled in the cohort, one of whom was a retransplant, 3 patients without pretransplant specimens were excluded. Every recipient was given anti-thymocyte globulin induction, followed by approximately three years of maintenance tacrolimus and steroids. Donor T cell macrochimerism was defined as a peak of at least 4% donor T cells among recipient peripheral blood mononuclear cells. Graft-versus-host and host-versus-graft alloreactive T cell clones were tracked in the graft, circulation and bone marrow after intestinal transplantation using bulk TCR-beta CDR3 sequencing. Rather than going through the commercial service, samples from a few later patients were sequenced in-house on an Illumina MiSeq and processed with MiXCR. To identify alloreactive clones, pre-transplant mixed lymphocyte reaction products were sequenced and compared with unstimulated pre-transplant donor and recipient T cells. Summary of the overall study and its limitations: GvH clones were detected in recipient bone marrow, and some of these GvH clones were observed earlier in ileal mucosa or blood, consistent with an intestinal mucosal origin. Early after transplant, peak levels of circulating GvH clones were associated with declines in HvG clones. Conclusions were limited by the relatively low number and heterogeneity of intestinal transplant patients. Patients with donor T cell macrochimerism had high GvH to HvG T cell clonal ratios in their allografts.

The meaning of the sample's time point label: cells obtained before transplantation from donor or recipient. CD3+CD4+ and CD3+CD8+ populations were FACS-sorted from unstimulated pre-transplant donor and recipient cells taken from spleen or lymph nodes. The library was prepared using the immunoSEQ multiplex PCR assay. For most patients, genomic DNA was isolated with the Qiagen DNeasy Blood and Tissue Kit and sent frozen to Adaptive Biotechnologies for TCR sequencing. For most patients, high-throughput TCR-beta CDR3 sequencing of genomic DNA was performed by Adaptive Biotechnologies. Regarding the original processing steps: Adaptive's ImmunoSEQ software supplied the TCR sequencing data for 18 patients, while MiXCR and VDJtools were used to process a few other patients. To correct CD4 versus CD8 sorting errors, sequences present in both subsets at a frequency ratio below 5:1 were removed. CDR3 nucleotide sequences shared between donor and recipient were removed because the origin of such sequences could not be assigned. To count as alloreactive, a clone needed at least 2-fold expansion over unstimulated cells and a minimum CFSE-low frequency of 0.002% (template counts) or 0.001% (read counts). Mappable clones were those detected in sequenced pre-transplant spleen, lymph node, or MLR CFSE-low populations of the donor or recipient. Cumulative frequency of alloreactive clones was calculated as a percentage of all sequences weighted by copy number. The source is immuneACCESS, and TCRdb retained only in-frame sequences with V and J called. Part of the clones is not carried over; for the studies checked, unresolved V genes explain less than half of this, and the remainder is unexplained. From that table come the V and J calls and clone size; the DNA was used to work out D and trimming. The sample table records around 130,000 clones; over 85% of these occur just once. Around 0.16% of the sample rests with the top ten.

There are 15 amino acids in the CDR3, from cysteine to phenylalanine inclusive. The DNA shown is the 45-base CDR3, in frame from base 1. V is shortened by 5 bases, J by 4 bases, and the region joining them spans 17 bases. Taken from the germline V gene, the CDR1 and CDR2 loops are SGHVS and FQNEAQ. Rearrangement joined TRBV7-8 to TRBJ2-5; TRBD2 is possibly the D segment (5 matching bases). The sequencing used unstimulated CD4+ T cells sorted from spleen or lymph node cells, collected before intestinal transplant. The receptor was isolated from a human donor who received an intestinal transplant. The nucleotides are TGTGCCAGCAGCATAGGAAGATACGGGATAGAGACCCAGTACTTC. It translates to CASSIGRYGIETQYF.